The entry below describes one TCR beta chain. This sample is drawn from a study of blood T cell repertoires in COVID-19. The Seattle site enrolled patients during active infection and followed them longitudinally. Per the study methods: Using reference gene primer amplification, nucleated cell counts were estimated. This table comes from immunoSEQ multiplex PCR, and its TCRdb copy is limited to in-frame clones, with some not included. That table gives V, J and clone size, and the DNA gave D and trimming. The data contain 130,000 to 150,000 clones, 70% to 80% of them singletons. Germline-derived CDR1 and CDR2 are MNHNS and SASEGT. This CDR3 has 13 amino acids. V shed 2 bases and J shed 4 bases, with 5 bases lying between them.

The receptor was isolated from a woman aged 65 to 85 with COVID-19, enrolled during active disease. Sequencing was carried out using peripheral blood. This chain joins TRBV6-1 and TRBJ2-2; no reliable D call. The CDR3 loop is CASSERFTGELFF. CDR3 nucleotide sequence: TGTGCCAGCAGTGAACGTTTCACCGGGGAGCTGTTTTTT.